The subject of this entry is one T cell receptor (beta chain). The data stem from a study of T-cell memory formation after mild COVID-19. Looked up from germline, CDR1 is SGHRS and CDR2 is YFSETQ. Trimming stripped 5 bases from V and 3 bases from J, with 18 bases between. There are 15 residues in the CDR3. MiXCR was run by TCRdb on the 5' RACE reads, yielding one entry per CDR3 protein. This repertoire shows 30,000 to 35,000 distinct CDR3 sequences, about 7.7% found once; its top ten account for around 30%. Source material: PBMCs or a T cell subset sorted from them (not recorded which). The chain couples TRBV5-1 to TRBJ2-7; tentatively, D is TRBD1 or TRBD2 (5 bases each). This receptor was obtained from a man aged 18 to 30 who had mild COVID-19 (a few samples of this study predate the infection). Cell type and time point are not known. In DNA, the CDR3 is TGCGCCAGCAGGGGCTTGGTTGGGGACCTCTACGAGCAGTACTTC. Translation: CASRGLVGDLYEQYF.